The rows below give T cell receptor beta chains drawn from one sample of a study of shared clonotypes between healthy human individuals. The protocol was immunoSEQ multiplex PCR, while the TCRdb copy is restricted to in-frame clones and leaves out a portion. The sample consists of hundreds of thousands of clones, about 96% of them appearing once. The specimen sequenced was naive CD8+ T cells sorted from blood. The origin of the receptors is a man aged 25-45 years in good health. The CDR3 runs from the conserved cysteine through the conserved F or W. D genes are given only for firm matches. Only part of the rows carry a size: once, few, many, or a class if the clone is expanded.

-	TRBD1	TRBV4-3	TRBJ1-3	CASSQAGTGNSGNTIYF	TGCGCCAGCAGCCAAGCCGGGACAGGTAACTCTGGAAACACCATATATTTT
-	-	TRBV28	TRBJ2-3	CASSLGQSTDTQYF	TGTGCCAGCAGTTTAGGACAGTCCACAGATACGCAGTATTTT
-	-	TRBV5-4	TRBJ1-4	CASSLNGQFLF	TGTGCCAGCAGCTTGAATGGACAGTTCCTTTTT
-	-	TRBV5-5	TRBJ2-3	CASSLNWRDTQYF	TGTGCCAGCAGCCTGAACTGGAGGGATACGCAGTATTTT
-	-	TRBV27	TRBJ2-7	CASSLRTSPPYEQYF	TGTGCCAGCAGTTTACGGACAAGTCCCCCCTACGAGCAGTACTTC
-	-	TRBV27	TRBJ2-1	CASSLGAYSYNEQFF	TGTGCCAGCAGTTTAGGGGCTTATTCCTACAATGAGCAGTTCTTC
-	TRBD1	TRBV28	TRBJ2-7	CASIPTGTASYEQYF	TGTGCCAGCATCCCAACCGGGACAGCATCCTACGAGCAGTACTTC
once	-	TRBV11-3	TRBJ2-7	CASSESVGYEQYF	TGTGCCAGCAGCGAATCTGTAGGGTACGAGCAGTACTTC
-	-	TRBV4-2	TRBJ1-1	CASSQVAGDQAFF	TGTGCCAGCAGCCAAGTCGCAGGGGATCAAGCTTTCTTT
-	-	TRBV27	TRBJ1-5	CSSSPETSNQPQHF	TGTTCCAGCAGCCCAGAGACTAGCAATCAGCCCCAGCATTTT
-	-	TRBV5-1	TRBJ2-2	CASSLGDTGNTGELFF	TGCGCCAGCAGCTTGGGGGACACAGGAAACACCGGGGAGCTGTTTTTT
-	-	TRBV4-3	TRBJ2-7	CASSQDRGYEQYF	TGCGCCAGCAGCCAAGATCGCGGCTACGAGCAGTACTTC
-	-	TRBV29-1	TRBJ2-7	CSVEDLGYEQYF	TGCAGCGTTGAAGATCTAGGATACGAGCAGTACTTC
-	TRBD2	TRBV11-2	TRBJ2-1	CASSLDLAGGYNEQFF	TGTGCCAGCAGCTTAGATCTAGCGGGAGGTTACAATGAGCAGTTCTTC
-	-	TRBV4-1	TRBJ1-2	CASSQEDPTDGYTF	TGCGCCAGCAGCCAAGAGGATCCAACGGATGGCTACACCTTC
-	-	TRBV4-1	TRBJ2-2	CASSQASGPTGELFF	TGCGCCAGCAGCCAAGCATCAGGGCCCACCGGGGAGCTGTTTTTT
-	TRBD1	TRBV29-1	TRBJ2-2	CSVDGTGDSNTGELFF	TGCAGCGTTGATGGGACAGGCGACTCGAACACCGGGGAGCTGTTTTTT
-	TRBD2	TRBV7-6	TRBJ2-5	CASSAQASGRAWETQYF	TGTGCCAGCAGCGCCCAGGCTAGCGGGAGGGCCTGGGAGACCCAGTACTTC
once	TRBD2	TRBV27	TRBJ2-3	CASLPVAGVDTQYF	TGTGCCAGCCTACCCGTGGCGGGAGTAGATACGCAGTATTTT
-	-	TRBV4-1	TRBJ1-1	CASSQGDGRLNTEAFF	TGCGCCAGCAGCCAAGGGGACGGACGTCTGAACACTGAAGCTTTCTTT
-	TRBD1	TRBV13	TRBJ2-7	CASSPRDRYYEQYF	TGTGCCAGCAGCCCCCGGGACAGATACTACGAGCAGTACTTC
-	-	TRBV7-6	TRBJ2-7	CASSSFRGMQAYEQYF	TGTGCCAGCAGCTCTTTCAGGGGTATGCAGGCATACGAGCAGTACTTC
-	-	TRBV7-8	TRBJ2-1	CASSPAALGSHEQFF	TGTGCCAGCAGCCCAGCGGCGTTGGGATCTCATGAGCAGTTCTTC
-	TRBD1	TRBV27	TRBJ2-1	CASSLTGTAYNEQFF	TGTGCCAGCAGTTTAACCGGGACAGCGTACAATGAGCAGTTCTTC
-	TRBD2	TRBV18	TRBJ2-5	CASSPPTSGGQETQYF	TGTGCCAGCTCACCACCAACTAGCGGGGGGCAAGAGACCCAGTACTTC
once	-	TRBV10-2	TRBJ1-1	CASSESHRKNEAFF	TGCGCCAGCAGTGAGTCCCACAGGAAAAACGAAGCTTTCTTT
-	-	TRBV9	TRBJ2-6	CASSGAGQLSGANVLTF	TGTGCCAGCAGCGGGGCCGGACAGCTCTCTGGGGCCAACGTCCTGACTTTC
-	-	TRBV7-9	TRBJ1-4	CASSLVATTTNEKLFF	TGTGCCAGCAGCTTAGTGGCAACGACAACTAATGAAAAACTGTTTTTT
-	-	TRBV7-9	TRBJ2-1	CASTLTQGEGPFF	TGTGCCAGCACTCTAACGCAGGGGGAGGGCCCGTTCTTC
-	TRBD2	TRBV11-2	TRBJ2-1	CASSLSSGTYNEQFF	TGTGCCAGCAGCTTGAGTAGCGGGACTTACAATGAGCAGTTCTTC
-	TRBD2	TRBV5-4	TRBJ2-1	CASSLAGGPQFF	TGTGCCAGCAGCCTAGCGGGAGGGCCGCAGTTCTTC
-	-	TRBV7-9	TRBJ1-4	CASSLSTTGEKLFF	TGTGCCAGCAGCTTGTCTACGACAGGTGAAAAACTGTTTTTT
-	-	TRBV27	TRBJ2-1	CASSPNLVHNEQFF	TGTGCCAGCAGTCCGAATCTAGTCCACAATGAGCAGTTCTTC
-	-	TRBV4-1	TRBJ2-7	CASSQERGSYEQYF	TGCGCCAGCAGCCAAGAACGAGGGAGCTACGAGCAGTACTTC
-	-	TRBV5-6	TRBJ1-3	CASSLLPDPRNTIYF	TGTGCCAGCAGCTTATTACCAGACCCACGAAACACCATATATTTT
few	-	TRBV5-1	TRBJ1-4	CASRARGVSNEKLFF	TGCGCCAGCAGGGCCCGCGGGGTATCTAATGAAAAACTGTTTTTT
-	TRBD2	TRBV5-1	TRBJ2-5	CASSTGLAEETQYF	TGCGCCAGCAGCACGGGACTAGCGGAAGAGACCCAGTACTTC
-	-	TRBV15	TRBJ2-3	CATSGEDAGADDDTQYF	TGTGCCACCAGCGGAGAGGATGCAGGGGCCGACGATGATACGCAGTATTTT
-	-	TRBV5-4	TRBJ2-1	CASSLVGGKNEQFF	TGTGCCAGCAGCTTGGTGGGGGGAAAGAATGAGCAGTTCTTC
-	-	TRBV27	TRBJ1-1	CASSGDSNTEAFF	TGTGCCAGCTCAGGTGACTCGAACACTGAAGCTTTCTTT
-	-	TRBV11-2	TRBJ2-7	CASSLLSYEQYF	TGTGCCAGCAGCTTACTGTCCTACGAGCAGTACTTC
-	TRBD2	TRBV4-3	TRBJ2-2	CASSQDLLVAGGTGELFF	TGCGCCAGCAGCCAAGATCTTCTGGTAGCGGGTGGCACCGGGGAGCTGTTTTTT
-	-	TRBV7-8	TRBJ2-3	CASSQRASTDTQYF	TGTGCCAGCAGTCAGAGGGCTAGCACAGATACGCAGTATTTT
-	TRBD2	TRBV2	TRBJ2-7	CASSGGLAGEITYEQYF	TGTGCCAGCAGTGGTGGACTAGCGGGAGAGATCACCTACGAGCAGTACTTC
-	TRBD1	TRBV5-6	TRBJ2-5	CASSWEQGVMETQYF	TGTGCCAGCAGCTGGGAACAGGGGGTGATGGAGACCCAGTACTTC
-	-	TRBV9	TRBJ2-3	CASSHAILGSADTQYF	TGTGCCAGCAGCCACGCGATACTCGGTAGCGCAGATACGCAGTATTTT
-	TRBD1	TRBV6-1	TRBJ2-7	CASSPTGIPYEQYF	TGTGCCAGCAGTCCGACAGGGATTCCCTACGAGCAGTACTTC
-	-	TRBV4-1	TRBJ1-2	CASSQDRGQLNYGYTF	TGCGCCAGCAGCCAAGATCGGGGGCAGCTTAACTATGGCTACACCTTC
-	-	TRBV29-1	TRBJ2-7	CSVVSVYEQYF	TGCAGCGTTGTTAGTGTCTACGAGCAGTACTTC
-	-	TRBV5-5	TRBJ2-1	CASSLWLGNEQFF	TGTGCCAGCAGCTTGTGGCTCGGTAATGAGCAGTTCTTC
-	TRBD1	TRBV7-6	TRBJ2-1	CASSPGTGSDNEQFF	TGTGCCAGCAGCCCAGGGACAGGGAGCGACAATGAGCAGTTCTTC
-	-	TRBV27	TRBJ2-3	CASLERNPSTDTQYF	TGTGCCAGCCTCGAACGGAATCCTAGCACAGATACGCAGTATTTT